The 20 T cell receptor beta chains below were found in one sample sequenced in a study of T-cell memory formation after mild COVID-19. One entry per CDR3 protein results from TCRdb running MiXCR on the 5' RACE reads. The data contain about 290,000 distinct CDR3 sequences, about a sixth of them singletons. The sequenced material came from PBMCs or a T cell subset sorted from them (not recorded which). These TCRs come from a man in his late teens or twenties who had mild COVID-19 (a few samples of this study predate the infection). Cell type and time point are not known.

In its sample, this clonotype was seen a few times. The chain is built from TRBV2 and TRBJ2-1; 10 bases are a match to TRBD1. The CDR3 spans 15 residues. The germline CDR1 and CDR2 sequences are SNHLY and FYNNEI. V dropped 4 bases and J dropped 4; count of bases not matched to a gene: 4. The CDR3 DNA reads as TGTGCCAGCAGTGGCCCGGGACAGGGGTACAATGAGCAGTTCTTC. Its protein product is CASSGPGQGYNEQFF.

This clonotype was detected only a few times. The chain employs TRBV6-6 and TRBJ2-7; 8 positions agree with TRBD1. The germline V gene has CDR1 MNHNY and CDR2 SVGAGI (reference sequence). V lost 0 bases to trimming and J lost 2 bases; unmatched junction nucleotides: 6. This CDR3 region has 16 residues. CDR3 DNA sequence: TGTGCCAGCAGTTACTCAATGGACAGGGTGACCTACGAGCAGTACTTC. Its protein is CASSYSMDRVTYEQYF.

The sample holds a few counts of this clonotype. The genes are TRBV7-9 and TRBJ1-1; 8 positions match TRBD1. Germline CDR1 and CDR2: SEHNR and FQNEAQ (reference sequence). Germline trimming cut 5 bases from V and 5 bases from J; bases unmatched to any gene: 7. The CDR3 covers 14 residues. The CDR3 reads CASSRETGDTEAFF. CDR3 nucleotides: TGTGCCAGCAGCCGAGAGACAGGGGATACTGAAGCTTTCTTT.

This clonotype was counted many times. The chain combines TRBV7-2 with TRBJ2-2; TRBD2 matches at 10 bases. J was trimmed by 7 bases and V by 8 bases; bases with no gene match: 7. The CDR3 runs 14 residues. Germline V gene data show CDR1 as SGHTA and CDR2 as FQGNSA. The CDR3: CASARAGGGGELFF. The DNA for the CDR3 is TGTGCCAGCGCCCGAGCGGGGGGGGGCGGGGAGCTGTTTTTT. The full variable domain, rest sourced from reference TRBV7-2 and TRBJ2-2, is GAGVSQSPSNKVTEKGKDVELRCDPISGHTALYWYRQSLGQGLEFLIYFQGNSAPDKSGLPSDRFSAERTGGSVSTLTIQRTQQEDSAVYLCASARAGGGGELFFGEGSRLTVL.

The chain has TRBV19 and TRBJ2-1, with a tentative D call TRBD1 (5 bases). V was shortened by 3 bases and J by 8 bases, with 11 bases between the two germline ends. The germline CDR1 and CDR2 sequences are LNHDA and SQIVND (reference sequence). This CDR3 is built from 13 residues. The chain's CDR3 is CASSIGWGHEQFF. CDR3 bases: TGTGCCAGTAGTATCGGCTGGGGCCATGAGCAGTTCTTC. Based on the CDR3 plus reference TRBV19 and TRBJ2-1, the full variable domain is DGGITQSPKYLFRKEGQNVTLSCEQNLNHDAMYWYRQDPGQGLRLIYYSQIVNDFQKGDIAEGYSVSREKKESFPLTVTSAQKNPTAFYLCASSIGWGHEQFFGPGTRLTVL.

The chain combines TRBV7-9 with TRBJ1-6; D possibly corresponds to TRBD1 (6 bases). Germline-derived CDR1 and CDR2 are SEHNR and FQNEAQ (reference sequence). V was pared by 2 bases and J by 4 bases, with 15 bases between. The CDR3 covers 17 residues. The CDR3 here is CASSLSQGGGYNSPLHF. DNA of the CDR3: TGTGCCAGCAGCTTAAGCCAAGGGGGAGGGTATAATTCACCCCTCCACTTT.

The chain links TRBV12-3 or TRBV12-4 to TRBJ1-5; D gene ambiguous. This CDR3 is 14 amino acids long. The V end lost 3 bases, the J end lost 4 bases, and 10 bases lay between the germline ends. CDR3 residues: CASSLTTRNQPQHF. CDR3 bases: TGTGCCAGCAGTTTGACTACGAGAAATCAGCCCCAGCATTTT.

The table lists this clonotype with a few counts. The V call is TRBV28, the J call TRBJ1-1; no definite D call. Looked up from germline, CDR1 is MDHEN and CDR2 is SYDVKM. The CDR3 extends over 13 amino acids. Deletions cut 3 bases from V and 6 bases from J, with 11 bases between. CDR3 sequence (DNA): TGTGCCAGCAGTTTCGGTGGAAGGCCTGAAGCTTTCTTT. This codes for CASSFGGRPEAFF. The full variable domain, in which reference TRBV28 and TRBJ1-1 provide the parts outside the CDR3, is DVKVTQSSRYLVKRTGEKVFLECVQDMDHENMFWYRQDPGLGLRLIYFSYDVKMKEKGDIPEGYSVSREKKERFSLILESASTNQTSMYLCASSFGGRPEAFFGQGTRLTVV.

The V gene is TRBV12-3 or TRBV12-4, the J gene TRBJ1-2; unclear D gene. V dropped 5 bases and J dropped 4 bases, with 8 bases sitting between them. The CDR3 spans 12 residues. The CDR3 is CASSPRLYGYTF. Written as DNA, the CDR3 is TGTGCCAGCAGTCCGAGGCTCTATGGCTACACCTTC.

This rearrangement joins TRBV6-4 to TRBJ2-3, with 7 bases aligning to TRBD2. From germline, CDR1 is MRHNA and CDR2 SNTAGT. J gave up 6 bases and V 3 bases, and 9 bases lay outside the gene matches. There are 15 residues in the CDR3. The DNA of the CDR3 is TGTGCCAGCAGTGATCAAGGCGCGGGGGTGGATACGCAGTATTTT. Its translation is CASSDQGAGVDTQYF.

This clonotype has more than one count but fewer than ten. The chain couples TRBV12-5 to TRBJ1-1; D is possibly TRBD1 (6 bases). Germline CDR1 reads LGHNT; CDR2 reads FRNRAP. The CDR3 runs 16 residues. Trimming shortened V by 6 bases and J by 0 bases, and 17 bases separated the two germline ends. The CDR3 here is CASGHRTVPMNTEAFF. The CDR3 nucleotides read TGTGCTAGTGGCCATCGGACAGTACCTATGAACACTGAAGCTTTCTTT.

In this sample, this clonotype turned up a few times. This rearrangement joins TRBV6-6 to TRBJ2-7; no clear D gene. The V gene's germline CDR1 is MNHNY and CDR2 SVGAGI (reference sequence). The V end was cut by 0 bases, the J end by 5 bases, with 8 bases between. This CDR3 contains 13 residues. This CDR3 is CASSYSTGHEQYF. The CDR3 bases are TGTGCCAGCAGTTACTCGACCGGCCACGAGCAGTACTTC.

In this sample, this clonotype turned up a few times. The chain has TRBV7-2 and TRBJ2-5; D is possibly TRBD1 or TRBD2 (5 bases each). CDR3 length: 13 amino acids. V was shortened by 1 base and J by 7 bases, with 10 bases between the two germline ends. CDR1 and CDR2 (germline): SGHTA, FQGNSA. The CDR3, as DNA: TGTGCCAGCAGCTTAGGTCGGGGCGGGACCCAGTACTTC. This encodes CASSLGRGGTQYF.

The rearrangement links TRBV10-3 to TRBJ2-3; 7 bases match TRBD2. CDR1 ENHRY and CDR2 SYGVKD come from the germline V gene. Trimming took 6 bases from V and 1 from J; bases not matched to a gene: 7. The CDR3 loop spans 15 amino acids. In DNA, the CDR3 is TGTGCCATCAGGGATGTTGGGGGGGGCACAGATACGCAGTATTTT. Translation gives CAIRDVGGGTDTQYF.

This chain's CDR3 is CASSSNRLTAFF. CDR3 nucleotide sequence: TGTGCCAGCAGCTCCAACCGATTGACAGCTTTCTTT. The genes are TRBV12-3 or TRBV12-4 and TRBJ1-1; D is uncertain. The length of the CDR3 is 12 residues. Deletions cut 6 bases from V and 10 bases from J, with 15 bases between.

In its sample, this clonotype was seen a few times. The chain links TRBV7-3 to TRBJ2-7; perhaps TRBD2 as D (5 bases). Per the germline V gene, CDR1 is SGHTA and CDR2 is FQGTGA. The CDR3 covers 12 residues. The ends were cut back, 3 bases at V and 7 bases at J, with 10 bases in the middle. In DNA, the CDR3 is TGTGCCAGCAGCTTTCGGTCGGGGGAGCAGTACTTC. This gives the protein CASSFRSGEQYF.

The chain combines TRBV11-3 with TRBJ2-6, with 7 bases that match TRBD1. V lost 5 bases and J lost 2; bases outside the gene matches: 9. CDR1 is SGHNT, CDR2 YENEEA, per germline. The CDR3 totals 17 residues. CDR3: CASSPKGAVAGANVLTF. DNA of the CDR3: TGTGCCAGCAGCCCCAAGGGGGCCGTAGCTGGGGCCAACGTCCTGACTTTC.

The chain's CDR3 is CASSQVWATGHDNYGYTF. DNA of the CDR3: TGTGCCAGCAGCCAAGTTTGGGCGACAGGGCACGATAACTATGGCTACACCTTC. The rearrangement links TRBV4-2 to TRBJ1-2; 7 bases align to TRBD1. The germline CDR1 and CDR2 sequences are LGHNA and YNFKEQ. CDR3 size: 18 residues. After removal of 1 base from V and 1 base from J, the junction contained 12 bases not matched to a gene.

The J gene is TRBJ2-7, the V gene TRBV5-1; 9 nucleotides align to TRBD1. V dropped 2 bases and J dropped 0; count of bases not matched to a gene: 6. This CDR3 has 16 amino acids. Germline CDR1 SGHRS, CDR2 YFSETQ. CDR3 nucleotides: TGCGCCAGCAGCTTCAGCGGGGACAGGGTCTCCTACGAGCAGTACTTC. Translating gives CASSFSGDRVSYEQYF.

CDR3 DNA sequence: TGTGCCAGCAGCACACGGGACACGCCGAGTACCGGGGAGCTGTTTTTT. As protein: CASSTRDTPSTGELFF. The V gene is TRBV9, the J gene TRBJ2-2, with D possibly TRBD1 on 6 matching bases. CDR1 and CDR2 from the germline V gene are SGDLS and YYNGEE. CDR3 length: 16 residues. The V end was cut by 4 bases, the J end by 5 bases, with 18 bases between.